This T cell receptor beta chain was recorded in a study of cytomegalovirus exposure and HLA in healthy donors. The primer mix had 60 Vbeta and 13 Jbeta primers. Assay: immunoSEQ multiplex PCR; the TCRdb copy retains only in-frame clones and omits some. The data show around 90,000 clones, with around four fifths seen just once and around 6.7% held by the top ten. This CDR3 region has 15 residues. CDR1 MNHEY and CDR2 SMNVEV come from the germline V gene (reference sequence). V lost 1 base and J lost 1, with 8 bases in between. The rearrangement uses TRBV27 and TRBJ1-5; possibly TRBD1 for D (5 bases). This receptor was identified in a young man in good health and CMV-seronegative. The source material was PBMCs. The DNA for the CDR3 is TGTGCCAGCAGTTTATGGGGGGGAAGCAATCAGCCCCAGCATTTT. Its translation is CASSLWGGSNQPQHF.